Sequencing of this T cell receptor (beta chain) was carried out in a study of PD-L1 blockade in urothelial cancer. Across the whole study: Male patients with bladder-origin urothelial cancer numbered about nine tenths of the roughly 30.

Time point: peripheral blood 6 weeks after treatment start. The germline CDR1 and CDR2 sequences are SEHNR and FQNEAQ (reference sequence). This CDR3 is 16 amino acids long. V lost 5 bases, J lost 5 bases, and 12 bases stayed unmatched. Data came from immunoSEQ multiplex PCR; TCRdb stores just in-frame clones and leaves some out. The table has about 30,000 clones, roughly nine tenths seen once. The TCR comes from an elderly man with urothelial cancer. The source material was PBMCs, sampled around atezolizumab (anti-PD-L1) treatment. This chain links TRBV7-9 with TRBJ2-5, with TRBD2 matching 9 bases. The CDR3 sequence: CASSPTLAGVYETQYF. For the CDR3, the DNA is TGTGCCAGCAGCCCTACGTTAGCGGGAGTTTATGAGACCCAGTACTTC.